The source of this T cell receptor (beta chain) is a study of T cell responses to AZD1222 COVID-19 vaccine. Broader study findings: The peak T cell response came first, and repertoires were sampled only after it. Nearly half of unique spike-specific TCRs reportedly avoided B.1.351 and B.1.1.7 mutated regions. Clonal diversity may have been underestimated in mostly white British donors. Dominant CD4 TCR responses targeted spike regions 160-218 and 743-854.

Regarding this clone: Its target is unknown.

Data came from immunoSEQ multiplex PCR; TCRdb stores just in-frame clones and leaves some out. The sample has some 60,000 clones; nearly 90% are singletons. The CDR3 extends over 15 amino acids. CDR1 is LNHDA and CDR2 is SQIVND in the germline V gene (reference sequence). The J segment lost 8 bases and the V segment lost 5 bases, leaving 14 bases of the junction unmatched. The clonotype comes from an adult who received the AZD1222 COVID-19 vaccine. The gene calls are TRBV19 and TRBJ1-2, with TRBD1 matching over 7 bases. The material was peripheral blood, obtained 28 days after the second AZD1222 dose. CDR3 protein: CASSPSRDSSRGYTF. Written as DNA, the CDR3 is TGTGCCAGTAGTCCGTCCCGGGACAGCTCTCGGGGCTACACCTTC.